These 30 T cell receptor beta chains were sequenced from one sample in a study of Graves' ophthalmopathy and Graves' hyperthyroidism. Amplifying from RNA transcripts, the study obtained TCR beta CDR3 regions. Following a first-round RT-PCR that used HTBI primers, a second-round multiplex PCR was carried out. TCRdb re-called the multiplex PCR reads with MiXCR, one entry per CDR3 protein. The table has about 380,000 distinct CDR3 sequences, 15% seen once. Sequencing was done on a sample of peripheral blood. Receptor source: a woman aged 18-29 years with stable Graves' hyperthyroidism.

The chain combines TRBV5-1 with TRBJ2-2, with D perhaps matching TRBD1 (6 bases). In germline, CDR1 is SGHRS, CDR2 YFSETQ. This CDR3 comprises 15 residues. Trimming left V 5 bases short and J 0 bases short, with 11 bases between. CDR3 DNA sequence: TGCGCCAGCAGGAATTCAGGGGCGAACACCGGGGAGCTGTTTTTT. Translating gives CASRNSGANTGELFF.

The chain carries TRBV10-3 and TRBJ1-1, with D perhaps TRBD1 (5 bases). With 8 bases removed from V and 6 bases from J, the gap between germline ends came to 16 bases. CDR1 ENHRY and CDR2 SYGVKD come from the germline V gene. The CDR3 is 13 amino acids. CDR3 sequence (DNA): TGTGCCATCGGAAACAGGAGCTTGGCTGAAGCTTTCTTT. Translated: CAIGNRSLAEAFF.

This clonotype was seen repeatedly, ten times or more. The rearrangement links TRBV12-3 or TRBV12-4 to TRBJ2-5, with TRBD2 as a possible D gene (6 bases). This CDR3 is 14 amino acids long. With 5 bases removed from V and 3 bases from J, the gap between germline ends came to 13 bases. The CDR3 bases are TGTGCCAGCAGTATGGGACTGCCAGAAGAGACCCAGTACTTC. This encodes CASSMGLPEETQYF.

The table lists this clonotype with many counts. V is TRBV6-1 and J is TRBJ1-1; D might be TRBD1 (5 bases). The CDR3 spans 16 residues. V was pared by 6 bases and J by 10 bases, with 27 bases between. In germline, CDR1 is MNHNS, CDR2 SASEGT. The CDR3 DNA is TGTGCCAGCAGGCTAGGGGCCGGGACGGCGAGTGGGGGAGCTTTCTTT. This translates into CASRLGAGTASGGAFF.

There are many counts of this clonotype. V and J are TRBV20-1 and TRBJ1-1; D is ambiguous. Germline CDR1 is DFQATT and CDR2 is SNEGSKA (reference sequence). This CDR3 is 12 amino acids long. V shed 3 bases and J shed 7 bases, with 12 bases lying between them. The CDR3 coding sequence is TGCAGTGCTAGTGCCTGGCAAGGTGAAGCTTTCTTT. Protein sequence: CSASAWQGEAFF.

This clonotype was observed at least ten times. V and J are TRBV20-1 and TRBJ2-2, with 14 bases identical to TRBD2. This CDR3 has 16 residues. With V trimmed by 5 bases and J by 0 bases, 2 bases remained unmatched. Germline CDR1 is DFQATT and CDR2 is SNEGSKA (reference sequence). CDR3 coding DNA: TGCAGTGCTCGGACTAGCGGGGGGCCGAACACCGGGGAGCTGTTTTTT. Translated: CSARTSGGPNTGELFF.

The genes are TRBV4-1 and TRBJ1-1; perhaps TRBD1 as D (6 bases). The germline gives CDR1 MGHRA, CDR2 YSYEKL. Trimming cost V 3 bases and J 4 bases, with 27 bases left between them. The CDR3 spans 19 residues. As DNA, the CDR3 is TGCGCCAGCAGCCATGGTCGGCGAGAGGGGGGCCCCTTTAGCACTGAAGCTTTCTTT. Protein sequence: CASSHGRREGGPFSTEAFF.

The chain joins TRBV5-1 to TRBJ1-1, with D maybe TRBD1 (6 bases). CDR1 is SGHRS, CDR2 YFSETQ, per germline. This CDR3 is 17 amino acids long. V gave up 7 bases and J gave up 0 bases, with 22 bases separating them. The CDR3 loop is CASQSYPGGAMNTEAFF. For the CDR3, the DNA is TGCGCCAGCCAATCCTACCCCGGGGGGGCAATGAACACTGAAGCTTTCTTT.

This clonotype was counted at least ten times. The chain recombines TRBV6-2 or TRBV6-3 with TRBJ1-5, with 7 bases that match TRBD1. CDR1 and CDR2 from the germline V gene are MNHEY and SVGEGT. This CDR3 is 16 amino acids long. With V trimmed by 6 bases and J by 6 bases, 14 bases remained unmatched. This CDR3 reads CASRDTNRGRGQPQHF. In nucleotides, the CDR3 is TGTGCCAGCAGGGACACGAACAGGGGTCGAGGTCAGCCCCAGCATTTT.

J is TRBJ2-7 and V is TRBV11-2, with 8 bases lining up with TRBD2. V lost 1 base to trimming and J lost 9 bases; unmatched junction nucleotides: 14. The CDR3 contains 16 residues. CDR1 and CDR2 (germline): SGHAT, FQNNGV. The CDR3 nucleotides read TGTGCCAGCAGCTTAGTGGAGGTAGCGGGACTGAGTGGGCAGTACTTC. Translating gives CASSLVEVAGLSGQYF.

The table lists this clonotype with many counts. The rearrangement joins TRBV11-2 to TRBJ2-5; the D is unclear. The V gene lost 0 bases and the J gene lost 3 bases, with 5 bases spanning the gap. This CDR3 contains 13 residues. Germline V gene lookup returns CDR1 SGHAT and CDR2 FQNNGV. CDR3 sequence: CASSLDREETQYF. As DNA, the CDR3 is TGTGCCAGCAGCTTAGATAGGGAAGAGACCCAGTACTTC.

This clonotype was seen many times. V gene TRBV11-1 combines with J gene TRBJ2-7; D call uncertain. The CDR3 runs to 14 residues. Trimming cost V 4 bases and J 5 bases, with 15 bases left between them. Germline CDR1 and CDR2: SGHAT and FQDESV (reference sequence). The CDR3 nucleotides read TGTGCCAGCAGCTCCTCCGGTAGCCGCCACGAGCAGTACTTC. Amino acids: CASSSSGSRHEQYF. The full variable domain, in which reference TRBV11-1 and TRBJ2-7 provide the parts outside the CDR3, is EAEVAQSPRYKITEKSQAVAFWCDPISGHATLYWYRQILGQGPELLVQFQDESVVDDSQLPKDRFSAERLKGVDSTLKIQPAELGDSAMYLCASSSSGSRHEQYFGPGTRLTVT.

In the case of this clonotype: At one end, the junction sequence differs from germline, possibly due to a read error. The chain employs TRBV7-9 and TRBJ2-5; the D gene is possibly TRBD1 (5 bases). Germline values: CDR1 SEHNR, CDR2 FQNEAQ (reference sequence). CDR3 size: 17 residues. CDR3 sequence reads: CASSPPKYNLGQETKYF. Here the CDR3 DNA reads TGTGCCAGCAGCCCTCCCAAATACAACCTGGGGCAAGAGACCAAGTACTTC.

The CDR3 DNA is TGTGCCAGCAGCAACGACGGCTACGAGCAGTACTTC. Amino acids: CASSNDGYEQYF. The rearrangement joins TRBV7-2 to TRBJ2-7; D unresolved. The CDR3 is 12 residues long. V lost 5 bases to trimming and J lost 3 bases, with 8 bases between them. Per the germline V gene, CDR1 is SGHTA and CDR2 is FQGNSA.

This clonotype was detected ten times or more. This chain connects TRBV5-1 to TRBJ2-2; no clear D. CDR3 length: 14 amino acids. Germline V CDR1 and CDR2: SGHRS, YFSETQ. V was trimmed by 7 bases and J by 0 bases, leaving 10 bases between them. The CDR3 reads CASGFDANTGELFF. In DNA, the CDR3 is TGCGCCAGCGGTTTCGACGCGAACACCGGGGAGCTGTTTTTT.

The V gene is TRBV6-5, the J gene TRBJ1-1; D ambiguous. The CDR3 contains 13 residues. Trimming removed 0 bases from V and 7 bases from J, with 9 bases in between. The germline gives CDR1 MNHEY, CDR2 SVGAGI. The CDR3 nucleotides are TGTGCCAGCAGTTACTCCACGGGTTTTGAAGCTTTCTTT. It translates to CASSYSTGFEAFF.

This clonotype came up many times. The junction departs from the called germline gene at one end, perhaps through a read error. The rearrangement joins TRBV11-3 to TRBJ2-5, with 7 bases that match TRBD1. CDR1 is SGHNT, CDR2 YENEEA, per germline. This CDR3 is 15 amino acids long. This CDR3 reads CASSLDPGGMETQYF. The CDR3, as DNA: TGTGCCAGCAGCCTAGACCCAGGGGGTATGGAGACCCAGTACTTC.

Many counts were recorded for this clonotype. The junction differs from germline at one of its ends, possibly a read error. This rearrangement joins TRBV12-3 or TRBV12-4 to TRBJ2-4; 9 bases fit TRBD2. The length of the CDR3 is 14 residues. This chain's CDR3 is CASRGGLAKNIKYF. In DNA form, the CDR3 reads TGTGCCAGCAGAGGGGGACTAGCCAAAAACATTAAGTACTTC.

This clonotype was recorded at least ten times. The J gene is TRBJ2-1, the V gene TRBV12-3 or TRBV12-4, with 8 bases that match TRBD1. V was clipped by 5 bases and J by 7 bases; unmatched bases: 7. The CDR3 extends over 14 amino acids. The DNA of the CDR3 is TGTGCCAGCAGTCCGGGACAGGTGATGAATGAGCAGTTCTTC. Translating it yields CASSPGQVMNEQFF.

This clonotype was seen many times. This rearrangement joins TRBV10-1 to TRBJ2-2, with D unresolved. Germline V gene lookup returns CDR1 WNHNN and CDR2 SYGVQD (reference sequence). The CDR3 totals 13 residues. Trimming left V 0 bases short and J 3 bases short, with 2 bases between. The CDR3 is CASSESDTGELFF. For the CDR3, the DNA is TGCGCCAGCAGTGAGTCAGACACCGGGGAGCTGTTTTTT.

This clonotype has a count of ten or more. The chain is built from TRBV5-1 and TRBJ2-2; TRBD1 agrees at 10 bases. Germline V gene data show CDR1 as SGHRS and CDR2 as YFSETQ. This CDR3 is built from 19 residues. Unmatched junction bases numbered 10, after V lost 0 bases and J lost 2 bases. CDR3 region: CASSLGPYRDRGNTGELFF. The CDR3 nucleotides are TGCGCCAGCAGCTTGGGGCCTTATAGGGACAGGGGTAACACCGGGGAGCTGTTTTTT.

This clonotype has only a few counts. This chain connects TRBV20-1 to TRBJ2-5; D is perhaps TRBD1 (6 bases). V shed 7 bases and J shed 5 bases, with 11 bases lying between them. The CDR3 is 11 amino acids. Germline values: CDR1 DFQATT, CDR2 SNEGSKA (reference sequence). CDR3 in DNA: TGCAGTGACAGGGAGTTGGAGACCCAGTACTTC. Amino acids: CSDRELETQYF.

This clonotype was seen ten or more times. This sequence joins TRBV28 and TRBJ1-2; 8 nucleotides match TRBD1. J lost 7 bases, V lost 8 bases, and 15 bases had no gene match. Germline assignment: CDR1 MDHEN and CDR2 SYDVKM. The CDR3 runs to 15 residues. The CDR3 reads CASLSLPAGGGGYTF. CDR3 DNA sequence: TGTGCCAGCCTATCCCTCCCGGCAGGGGGCGGTGGCTACACCTTC.

Many counts were recorded for this clonotype. This chain connects TRBV6-2 or TRBV6-3 to TRBJ1-2; 8 bases match TRBD1. The V and J ends lost 4 bases and 6 bases, in that order; junction bases with no gene match: 4. Germline loops: CDR1 MNHEY, CDR2 SVGEGT. The CDR3 has 13 residues. The CDR3 DNA reads as TGTGCCAGCAGTTTGGGACAGGTCCATGGCTACACCTTC. Its protein product is CASSLGQVHGYTF.

This clonotype was recorded at least ten times. The chain employs TRBV12-3 or TRBV12-4 and TRBJ2-5; TRBD1 is a possible D gene (6 bases). The CDR3 length is 13 residues. Trimming pared 5 bases from V and 2 bases from J, leaving 9 bases between. The CDR3 coding sequence is TGTGCCAGCAGTCGACAGGAACAAGAGACCCAGTACTTC. Translating gives CASSRQEQETQYF.

This clonotype was detected ten times or more. V gene TRBV7-9 combines with J gene TRBJ1-2; D possibly corresponds to TRBD1 (5 bases). Germline CDR1 reads SEHNR; CDR2 reads FQNEAQ (reference sequence). The V end was cut by 4 bases, the J end by 2 bases, with 14 bases between. This CDR3 contains 15 residues. The CDR3 nucleotides are TGTGCCAGCAGCTCATCGGGGGTCGAGAACTATGGCTACACCTTC. Protein sequence: CASSSSGVENYGYTF. The full variable domain, with the rest looked up from reference TRBV7-9 and TRBJ1-2, is DTGVSQNPRHKITKRGQNVTFRCDPISEHNRLYWYRQTLGQGPEFLTYFQNEAQLEKSRLLSDRFSAERPKGSFSTLEIQRTEQGDSAMYLCASSSSGVENYGYTFGSGTRLTVV.

This clonotype has at least ten counts. V and J are TRBV20-1 and TRBJ1-1; 7 bases are a match to TRBD1. The CDR3 extends over 13 amino acids. With 6 bases clipped from V and 4 bases from J, the junction kept 8 bases outside the gene matches. CDR1 is DFQATT and CDR2 is SNEGSKA in the germline V gene (reference sequence). The CDR3 DNA reads TGCAGTGCCGTACAGGGGATGGGCACTGAAGCTTTCTTT. It specifies CSAVQGMGTEAFF.

Ten or more counts support this clonotype. This chain links TRBV6-2 or TRBV6-3 with TRBJ1-1; D is ambiguous. The germline V gene encodes CDR1 MNHEY and CDR2 SVGEGT. The CDR3 has 11 amino acids. Trimming took off 6 bases at V and 4 bases at J, with 6 bases between the two ends. The chain's CDR3 is CASRLLTEAFF. CDR3 in DNA: TGTGCCAGCAGACTCCTCACTGAAGCTTTCTTT.

As regards this clonotype: This may be a read error: a much more frequent sequence differs by one nucleotide. This chain joins TRBV7-3 and TRBJ2-5; tentatively, D is TRBD1 (5 bases). The germline CDR1 and CDR2 sequences are SGHTA and FQGTGA. The CDR3 is 15 residues long. DNA of the CDR3: TGTGCCAGCCGCTTAACTGGGGCAGTAGGAGAGACCCAGTACTTC. This translates into CASRLTGAVGETQYF. Filled out from reference TRBV7-3 and TRBJ2-5, the complete variable domain reads GAGVSQTPSNKVTEKGKYVELRCDPISGHTALYWYRQSLGQGPEFLIYFQGTGAADDSGLPNDRFFAVRPEGSVSTLKIQRTERGDSAVYLCASRLTGAVGETQYFGPGTRLLVL.

This clonotype was observed many times. The chain employs TRBV28 and TRBJ1-5; the D gene is possibly TRBD1 (5 bases). V lost 3 bases and J 8 bases, leaving 11 bases between the germline ends. The CDR3 is 13 residues long. CDR1 and CDR2 (germline): MDHEN, SYDVKM. CDR3 amino acids: CASSFRGTKPQHF. CDR3 sequence (DNA): TGTGCCAGCAGTTTCAGAGGGACCAAGCCCCAGCATTTT. Looking up the rest from reference TRBV28 and TRBJ1-5 gives the full variable domain: DVKVTQSSRYLVKRTGEKVFLECVQDMDHENMFWYRQDPGLGLRLIYFSYDVKMKEKGDIPEGYSVSREKKERFSLILESASTNQTSMYLCASSFRGTKPQHFGDGTRLSIL.